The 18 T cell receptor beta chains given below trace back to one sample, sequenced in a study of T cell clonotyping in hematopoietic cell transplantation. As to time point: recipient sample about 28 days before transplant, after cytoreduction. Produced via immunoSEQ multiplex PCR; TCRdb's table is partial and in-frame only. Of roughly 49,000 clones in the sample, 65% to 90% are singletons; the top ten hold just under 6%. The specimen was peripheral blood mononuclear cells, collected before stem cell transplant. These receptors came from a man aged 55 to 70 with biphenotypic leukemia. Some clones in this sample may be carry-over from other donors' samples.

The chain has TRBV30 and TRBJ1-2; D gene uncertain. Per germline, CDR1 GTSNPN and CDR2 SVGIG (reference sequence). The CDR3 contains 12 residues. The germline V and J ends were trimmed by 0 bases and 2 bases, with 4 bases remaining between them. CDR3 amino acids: CAWSVQNYGYTF. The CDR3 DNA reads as TGTGCCTGGAGTGTACAGAACTATGGCTACACCTTC.

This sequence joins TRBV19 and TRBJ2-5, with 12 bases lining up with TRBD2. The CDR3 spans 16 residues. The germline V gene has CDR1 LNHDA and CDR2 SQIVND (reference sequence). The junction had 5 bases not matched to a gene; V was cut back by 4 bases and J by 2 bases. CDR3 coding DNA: TGTGCCAGTAGTACGCCGGGACTAGCGGGTCAAGAGACCCAGTACTTC. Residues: CASSTPGLAGQETQYF.

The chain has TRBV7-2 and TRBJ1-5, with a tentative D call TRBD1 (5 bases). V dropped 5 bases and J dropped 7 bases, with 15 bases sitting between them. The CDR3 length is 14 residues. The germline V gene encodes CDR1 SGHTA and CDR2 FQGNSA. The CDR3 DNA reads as TGTGCCAGCAGCCCAGGGAAGGAGCAACAGCCCCAGCATTTT. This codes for CASSPGKEQQPQHF.

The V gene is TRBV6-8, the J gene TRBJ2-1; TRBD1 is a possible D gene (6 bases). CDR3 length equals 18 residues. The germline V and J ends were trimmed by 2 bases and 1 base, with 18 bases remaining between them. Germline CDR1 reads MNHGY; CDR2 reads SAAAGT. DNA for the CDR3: TGTGCCAGCAGTTACCTACGGACAGTCACCCATTCCTACAATGAGCAGTTCTTC. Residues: CASSYLRTVTHSYNEQFF.

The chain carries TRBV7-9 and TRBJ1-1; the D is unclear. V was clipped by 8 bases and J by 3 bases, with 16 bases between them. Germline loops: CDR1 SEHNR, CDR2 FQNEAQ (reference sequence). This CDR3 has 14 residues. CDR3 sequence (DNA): TGTGCCAGCGATCTTGACCGGCAGGACACTGAAGCTTTCTTT. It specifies CASDLDRQDTEAFF. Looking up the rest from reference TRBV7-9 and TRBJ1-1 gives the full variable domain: DTGVSQNPRHKITKRGQNVTFRCDPISEHNRLYWYRQTLGQGPEFLTYFQNEAQLEKSRLLSDRFSAERPKGSFSTLEIQRTEQGDSAMYLCASDLDRQDTEAFFGQGTRLTVV.

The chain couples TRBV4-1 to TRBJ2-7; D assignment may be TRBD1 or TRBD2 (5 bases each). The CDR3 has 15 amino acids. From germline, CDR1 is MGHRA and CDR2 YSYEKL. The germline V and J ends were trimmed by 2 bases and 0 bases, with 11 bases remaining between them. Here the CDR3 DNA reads TGCGCCAGCAGCCAAACCGGGACGCGCTCCTACGAGCAGTACTTC. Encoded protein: CASSQTGTRSYEQYF.

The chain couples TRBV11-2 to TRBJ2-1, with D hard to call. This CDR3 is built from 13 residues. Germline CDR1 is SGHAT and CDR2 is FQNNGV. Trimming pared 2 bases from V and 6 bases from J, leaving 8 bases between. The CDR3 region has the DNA TGTGCCAGCAGCTTAAGTTTGAGCAATGAGCAGTTCTTC. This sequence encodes CASSLSLSNEQFF.

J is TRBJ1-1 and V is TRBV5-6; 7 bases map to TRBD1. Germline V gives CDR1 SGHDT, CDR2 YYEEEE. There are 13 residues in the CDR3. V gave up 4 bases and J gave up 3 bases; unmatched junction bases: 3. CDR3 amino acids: CASSRTGYTEAFF. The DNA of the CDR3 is TGTGCCAGCAGCAGGACAGGTTACACTGAAGCTTTCTTT. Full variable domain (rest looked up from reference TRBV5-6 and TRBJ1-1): DAGVTQSPTHLIKTRGQQVTLRCSPKSGHDTVSWYQQALGQGPQFIFQYYEEEERQRGNFPDRFSGHQFPNYSSELNVNALLLGDSALYLCASSRTGYTEAFFGQGTRLTVV.

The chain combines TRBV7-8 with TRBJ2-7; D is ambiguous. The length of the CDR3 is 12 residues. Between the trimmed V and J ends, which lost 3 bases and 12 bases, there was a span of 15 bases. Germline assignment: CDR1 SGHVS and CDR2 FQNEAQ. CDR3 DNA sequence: TGTGCCAGCAGCTTCCCTGACGGCTTGCTGTACTTC. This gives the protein CASSFPDGLLYF.

CDR3 in amino acids: CASREDSHYGYTF. The CDR3 DNA sequence: TGTGCCAGCAGGGAGGACAGCCACTATGGCTACACCTTC. The chain links TRBV5-6 to TRBJ1-2; perhaps TRBD1 as D (6 bases). Per the germline V gene, CDR1 is SGHDT and CDR2 is YYEEEE. V lost 5 bases to trimming and J lost 3 bases, with 11 bases between them. This CDR3 is 13 amino acids long.

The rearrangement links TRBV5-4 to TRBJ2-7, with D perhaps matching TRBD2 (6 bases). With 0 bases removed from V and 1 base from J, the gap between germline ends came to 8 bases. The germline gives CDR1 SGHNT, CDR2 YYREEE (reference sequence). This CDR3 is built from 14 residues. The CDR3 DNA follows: TGTGCCAGCAGCTTGGCGGGAGAGTCCTACGAGCAGTACTTC. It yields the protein CASSLAGESYEQYF.

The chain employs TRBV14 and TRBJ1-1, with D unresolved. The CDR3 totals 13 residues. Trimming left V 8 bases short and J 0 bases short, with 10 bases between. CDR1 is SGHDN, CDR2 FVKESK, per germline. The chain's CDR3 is CASGETVNTEAFF. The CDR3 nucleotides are TGTGCCAGCGGTGAGACGGTGAACACTGAAGCTTTCTTT.

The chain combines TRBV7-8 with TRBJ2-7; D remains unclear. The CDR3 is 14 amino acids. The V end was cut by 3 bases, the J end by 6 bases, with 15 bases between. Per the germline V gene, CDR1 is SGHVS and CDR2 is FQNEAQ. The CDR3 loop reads CASSFSQLRPEQYF. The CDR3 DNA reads TGTGCCAGCAGCTTTAGTCAGTTAAGGCCCGAGCAGTACTTC. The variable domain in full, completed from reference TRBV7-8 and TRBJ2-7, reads GAGVSQSPRYKVAKRGQDVALRCDPISGHVSLFWYQQALGQGPEFLTYFQNEAQLDKSGLPSDRFFAERPEGSVSTLKIQRTQQEDSAVYLCASSFSQLRPEQYFGPGTRLTVT.

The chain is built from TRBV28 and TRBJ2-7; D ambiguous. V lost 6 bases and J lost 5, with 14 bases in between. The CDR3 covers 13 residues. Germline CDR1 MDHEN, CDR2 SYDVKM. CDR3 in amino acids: CASRLTLGHEQYF. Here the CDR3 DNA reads TGTGCCAGCAGACTAACCTTGGGCCACGAGCAGTACTTC.

The CDR3 region has the DNA TGCACCAGCAGCCGGAACACCGGGGAGCTGTTTTTT. Translating it yields CTSSRNTGELFF. The rearrangement links TRBV1 to TRBJ2-2. TRBV1 is an annotated pseudogene. The CDR3 is made up of 12 amino acids.

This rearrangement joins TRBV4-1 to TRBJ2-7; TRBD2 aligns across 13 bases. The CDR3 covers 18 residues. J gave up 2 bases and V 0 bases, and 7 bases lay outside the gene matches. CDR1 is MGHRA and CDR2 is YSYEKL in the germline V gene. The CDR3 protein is CASSQEGGLAGDTYEQYF. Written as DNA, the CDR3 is TGCGCCAGCAGCCAAGAAGGTGGACTAGCGGGAGACACCTACGAGCAGTACTTC.

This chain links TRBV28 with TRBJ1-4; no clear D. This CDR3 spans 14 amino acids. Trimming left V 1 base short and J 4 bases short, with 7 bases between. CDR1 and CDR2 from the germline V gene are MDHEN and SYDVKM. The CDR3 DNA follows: TGTGCCAGCAGTTTATCCGGATATAATGAAAAACTGTTTTTT. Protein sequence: CASSLSGYNEKLFF.

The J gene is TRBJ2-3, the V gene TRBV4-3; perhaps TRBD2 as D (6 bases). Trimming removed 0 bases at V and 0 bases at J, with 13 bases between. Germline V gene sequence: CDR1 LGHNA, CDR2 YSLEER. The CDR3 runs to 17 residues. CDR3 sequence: CASSQDWESGSTDTQYF. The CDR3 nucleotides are TGCGCCAGCAGCCAAGATTGGGAAAGCGGGAGCACAGATACGCAGTATTTT.